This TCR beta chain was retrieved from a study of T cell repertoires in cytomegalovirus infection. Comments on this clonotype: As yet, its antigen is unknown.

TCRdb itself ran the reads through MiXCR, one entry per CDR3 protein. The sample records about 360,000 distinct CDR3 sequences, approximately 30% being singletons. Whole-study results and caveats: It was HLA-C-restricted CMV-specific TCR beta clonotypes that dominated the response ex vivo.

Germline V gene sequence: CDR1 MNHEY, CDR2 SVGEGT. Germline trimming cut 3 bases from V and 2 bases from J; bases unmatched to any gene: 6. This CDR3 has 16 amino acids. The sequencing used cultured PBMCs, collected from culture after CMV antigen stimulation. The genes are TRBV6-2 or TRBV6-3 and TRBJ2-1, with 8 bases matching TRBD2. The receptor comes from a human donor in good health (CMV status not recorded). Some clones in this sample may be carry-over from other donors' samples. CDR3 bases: TGTGCCAGCAGTTATCTAGCGGGCCTTACCTACAATGAGCAGTTCTTC. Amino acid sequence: CASSYLAGLTYNEQFF.